This T cell receptor (beta chain) derives from a study of cytomegalovirus exposure and HLA in healthy donors. Overall study results and limits: DRB1 had the most TCR associations and HLA-C the fewest, a later analysis found, with rates varying by HLA locus.

About this clone itself: As yet, its antigen is unknown.

The PCR employed 60 Vbeta primers together with 13 Jbeta primers. Profiling relied on immunoSEQ multiplex PCR, and the TCRdb table lists in-frame clones only, not all of them. The data hold under 200,000 clones, with more than 65% observed a single time. This CDR3 is 11 amino acids long. Germline values: CDR1 MNHEY, CDR2 SMNVEV (reference sequence). V lost 5 bases to trimming and J lost 9 bases, with 8 bases between them. V and J are TRBV27 and TRBJ2-1, with D possibly being TRBD1 (6 bases). The origin of this receptor is a woman between 45 and 60 years old in good health and CMV-seronegative. The material sequenced was PBMCs. CDR3 in amino acids: CASSQTGEQFF. As DNA, the CDR3 is TGTGCCAGCAGTCAGACAGGTGAGCAGTTCTTC.